This T cell receptor (beta chain) was recorded in a study of shared clonotypes between healthy human individuals. Deep-level running was used for the assay. On sorted subsets, replicate PCRs used 150 to 250 ng DNA, or tens of thousands of T cell genomes. TCRdb's table, derived via immunoSEQ multiplex PCR, lists solely in-frame clones and lacks some. Among more than 2 million clones, about 94% were seen once, and the ten largest hold under 2%. This CDR3 spans 14 amino acids. Germline V gene data show CDR1 as MNHEY and CDR2 as SMNVEV (reference sequence). V lost 8 bases, J lost 1 base, and 12 bases lay in between. Terminally differentiated effector memory CD45RA+ cells were left out of the naive CD8 fraction, which was CD45RO-negative and positively selected for CCR7.

The V and J genes are TRBV27 and TRBJ2-1, with TRBD1 as a possible D gene (6 bases). The receptor comes from a man between 18 and 29 years old in good health. Some clones in this sample may be carry-over from other donors' samples. Sample: naive CD8+ T cells from PBMCs. In DNA form, the CDR3 reads TGTGCCAGCCAACAGAGGGGGTCCTACAATGAGCAGTTCTTC. The encoded protein is CASQQRGSYNEQFF.